This section outlines one TCR beta chain sequence together with its context. Compared with germline, one end of the junction differs, possibly owing to a read error. The sample is drawn from a study of blood T cell repertoires in COVID-19. Across about 22 US areas, participants ranged in age from about 18 to 100 years. Cohort placement rested on clinical history that participants reported themselves. This CDR3 region has 13 residues. Germline CDR1 MNHEY, CDR2 SVGAGI. Sequencing used immunoSEQ multiplex PCR; TCRdb keeps in-frame clones, though not all of them. The sample yields roughly 200,000 clones, 89% seen once.

The rearrangement links TRBV6-5 to TRBJ2-7; D not certain. This TCR derives from a woman aged 40 to 50 with acute COVID-19. Sequencing was performed on PBMCs or T cells enriched from blood (not recorded which). CDR3 sequence: CASSNSDRSVQYF. The CDR3 nucleotides read TGTGCCAGCAGTAACTCAGACCGAAGCGTGCAGTACTTC.